This T cell receptor beta chain came from a study of OX40 agonist ivuxolimab in advanced cancers. For the study at large: A mean age of about 59 years, range roughly 20 to 79, was recorded, and 80% to 90% were male. Broader study findings: Certain nonresponders additionally had low normalized T-cell clonal expansion. The 0.1-3.0 mg/kg partial responders had among the lowest clonal expansion.

Measured with immunoSEQ multiplex PCR; TCRdb has only the in-frame clones, and not every one. The data hold some 150,000 clones, with just over 90% observed a single time. Trimming shortened V by 3 bases and J by 0 bases, and 6 bases separated the two germline ends. Looked up from germline, CDR1 is KGHSH and CDR2 is LQKENI. This CDR3 is built from 13 residues. On this clone itself: Its matching antigen is unknown.

The sequence came from an adult with an advanced solid tumor such as melanoma, head and neck, liver or kidney cancer. The J gene is TRBJ2-7, the V gene TRBV18; D uncertain. The sample here was CD4+ or CD8+ T cells sorted from blood, taken in a trial of the OX40 agonist ivuxolimab. Written as DNA, the CDR3 is TGTGCCAGCTCACCTCCAGGCTCCTACGAGCAGTACTTC. It translates to CASSPPGSYEQYF.